This passage covers 10 T cell receptor beta chains from one sample sequenced in a study of blood T cell repertoires in COVID-19. TCRdb keeps only in-frame clones here, not all; method: immunoSEQ multiplex PCR. The table shows some 320,000 clones, with around 90% occurring only once. The sample comprised PBMCs or T cells enriched from blood (not recorded which). Every receptor here comes from a man aged 60-69 years who had recovered from COVID-19.

The rearrangement uses TRBV18 and TRBJ1-3; no clear D. V was clipped by 2 bases and J by 0 bases, with 11 bases between them. Germline V gene sequence: CDR1 KGHSH, CDR2 LQKENI. The CDR3 is 16 amino acids. The CDR3: CASSPDGGASGNTIYF. CDR3 bases: TGTGCCAGCTCACCAGATGGCGGCGCCTCTGGAAACACCATATATTTT.

The chain employs TRBV19 and TRBJ2-1, with 7 positions matching TRBD2. This CDR3 spans 17 amino acids. Per germline, CDR1 LNHDA and CDR2 SQIVND (reference sequence). V trimming: 7 bases; J trimming: 1 base; junction bases outside the gene matches: 13. DNA for the CDR3: TGTGCCAGTACCCCGGGGGGAGCAGGGTGGTCCTACAATGAGCAGTTCTTC. It specifies CASTPGGAGWSYNEQFF.

This CDR3 reads CATQGNYGYTF. In nucleotides, the CDR3 is TGTGCCACACAGGGTAACTATGGCTACACCTTC. The chain is built from TRBV2 and TRBJ1-2, with a weak D call TRBD1 (6 bases). Trimming removed 10 bases at V and 1 base at J, with 7 bases between. This CDR3 spans 11 amino acids. Germline CDR1 is SNHLY and CDR2 is FYNNEI.

V and J are TRBV7-9 and TRBJ1-4; 9 positions agree with TRBD1. The CDR3 length is 15 residues. Trimming at V came to 5 bases and at J to 5 bases, leaving 6 bases not matched to a gene. Germline CDR1 is SEHNR and CDR2 is FQNEAQ (reference sequence). The CDR3, as DNA: TGTGCCAGCAGCACAGACAGGGGGGAGAATGAAAAACTGTTTTTT. Protein sequence: CASSTDRGENEKLFF.

Comments on this clone: The sample contains more than one DNA sequence encoding this CDR3. The CDR3 loop is CASSGSGSSYNEQFF. The CDR3 nucleotides read TGTGCCAGCAGCGGTAGCGGGAGTTCCTACAATGAGCAGTTCTTC. This chain connects TRBV9 to TRBJ2-1, with 9 nucleotides matching TRBD2. The CDR3 extends over 15 amino acids. With 3 bases clipped from V and 1 base from J, the junction kept 2 bases outside the gene matches. Germline CDR1 SGDLS, CDR2 YYNGEE. The whole variable domain, filled in from reference TRBV9 and TRBJ2-1, reads DSGVTQTPKHLITATGQRVTLRCSPRSGDLSVYWYQQSLDQGLQFLIQYYNGEERAKGNILERFSAQQFPDLHSELNLSSLELGDSALYFCASSGSGSSYNEQFFGPGTRLTVL.

This clone was counted ten times or more. The rearrangement links TRBV30 to TRBJ1-5, with D tentatively TRBD1 (5 bases). Deletions cut 1 base from V and 3 bases from J, with 7 bases between. Germline CDR1 and CDR2: GTSNPN and SVGIG (reference sequence). The CDR3 consists of 13 residues. CDR3 DNA: TGTGCCTGGAGTGAACAGGCCAATCAGCCCCAGCATTTT. Translated, it gives CAWSEQANQPQHF.

The chain has TRBV6-5 and TRBJ1-2; D is undetermined. CDR1 is MNHEY, CDR2 SVGAGI, per germline. This CDR3 is built from 13 residues. Trimming pared 5 bases from V and 5 bases from J, leaving 12 bases between. The CDR3 loop reads CASSPGKFYGYTF. The CDR3 DNA follows: TGTGCCAGCAGTCCGGGGAAATTTTATGGCTACACCTTC.

This rearrangement joins TRBV2 to TRBJ1-6; tentative D call: TRBD1 (5 bases). Germline V gene data show CDR1 as SNHLY and CDR2 as FYNNEI. The CDR3 runs to 13 residues. Trimming took off 11 bases at V and 4 bases at J, with 12 bases between the two ends. This CDR3 reads CAGALGYNSPLHF. DNA of the CDR3: TGTGCCGGGGCTCTGGGGTATAATTCACCCCTCCACTTT. Combining the CDR3 with reference TRBV2 and TRBJ1-6 gives the whole variable domain EPEVTQTPSHQVTQMGQEVILRCVPISNHLYFYWYRQILGQKVEFLVSFYNNEISEKSEIFDDQFSVERPDGSNFTLKIRSTKLEDSAMYFCAGALGYNSPLHFGNGTRLTVT.

The chain links TRBV7-2 to TRBJ1-2, with a tentative D call TRBD1 (6 bases). Germline values: CDR1 SGHTA, CDR2 FQGNSA. The CDR3 extends over 15 amino acids. Trimming cost V 3 bases and J 4 bases, with 15 bases left between them. CDR3 sequence: CASSFVFGGAYGYTF. CDR3 sequence (DNA): TGTGCCAGCAGCTTTGTCTTCGGGGGGGCCTATGGCTACACCTTC.

The V call is TRBV28, the J call TRBJ2-1; 9 bases align to TRBD1. This CDR3 is 15 amino acids long. Germline V gene data show CDR1 as MDHEN and CDR2 as SYDVKM. V lost 4 bases to trimming and J lost 9 bases; unmatched junction nucleotides: 10. CDR3 DNA: TGTGCCAGCAGTTCTCCGGGACAGGGAAGGGGTGAGCAGTTCTTC. Residues: CASSSPGQGRGEQFF.